This T cell receptor beta chain was recorded in a study of shared clonotypes between healthy human individuals. This clone was detected only once. Trimming left V 8 bases short and J 1 base short, with 18 bases between. This CDR3 has 16 amino acids. The germline V gene has CDR1 MDHEN and CDR2 SYDVKM. Profiled with immunoSEQ multiplex PCR; TCRdb holds only in-frame clones, not every one. Of more than 850,000 clones in the sample, approximately 80% were seen once. Material: memory CD4+ T cells from PBMCs. Subset: CD45RA-negative fraction. This sequence was found in a man aged 18 to 29 in good health. Some clones in this sample may be carry-over from other donors' samples. The J gene is TRBJ2-1, the V gene TRBV28; tentatively, D is TRBD1 or TRBD2 (5 bases each). CDR3 protein: CASLSTGPVSYNEQFF. Here the CDR3 DNA reads TGTGCCAGCCTTAGTACGGGGCCCGTTTCCTACAATGAGCAGTTCTTC.